A single sample is the source of the 9 T cell receptor beta chains below, sequenced in a study of blood T cells in healthy people across ages. With a J-beta primer mix and a sample-barcoded 5' primer, a second PCR ran roughly 6 to 11 cycles. Each CDR3 protein is one row after TCRdb ran MiXCR on the 5' RACE reads. This sample has about 680,000 distinct CDR3 sequences, with 49% found just once. Specimen: blood. Source of these receptors: a woman aged 55-69 years in good health.

The V gene is TRBV9, the J gene TRBJ1-3, with D tentatively TRBD1 (6 bases). This CDR3 has 15 residues. Germline V gives CDR1 SGDLS, CDR2 YYNGEE. Trimming removed 1 base at V and 6 bases at J, with 14 bases between. In nucleotides, the CDR3 is TGTGCCAGCAGCGTAAGTGACAGGATCGAAAACACCATATATTTT. Its translation: CASSVSDRIENTIYF.

This clonotype was counted many times. V and J are TRBV29-1 and TRBJ2-5, with 8 bases that match TRBD2. The junction had 6 bases not matched to a gene; V was cut back by 7 bases and J by 2 bases. The V gene's germline CDR1 is SQVTM and CDR2 ANQGSEA. CDR3 length: 13 residues. CDR3 region: CSAPGLVQETQYF. CDR3 DNA sequence: TGCAGCGCTCCGGGACTAGTTCAAGAGACCCAGTACTTC.

Of note for this clonotype: Germline is not matched at one junction end, which may reflect a read error. This chain uses TRBV9 with TRBJ2-5; 9 nucleotides line up with TRBD2. Germline values: CDR1 SGDLS, CDR2 YYNGEE. This CDR3 region has 15 residues. The CDR3 region is CASTEGAGGQGTQYF. CDR3 in DNA: TGTGCCAGCACCGAAGGGGCGGGAGGGCAAGGGACCCAGTACTTC.

As regards this clonotype: The junction does not match germline at one end; this may be a read error. The rearrangement uses TRBV5-1 and TRBJ1-6; possible D gene TRBD1, 6 bases. The germline gives CDR1 SGHRS, CDR2 YFSETQ. CDR3 size: 15 residues. For the CDR3, the DNA is TGCGCCAGCAGCACCTTTCAGGGGTGGAATTCGCCCCTCCACTTT. Amino acid sequence: CASSTFQGWNSPLHF. The full variable domain, its missing parts supplied by reference TRBV5-1 and TRBJ1-6, is KAGVTQTPRYLIKTRGQQVTLSCSPISGHRSVSWYQQTPGQGLQFLFEYFSETQRNKGNFPGRFSGRQFSNSRSEMNVSTLELGDSALYLCASSTFQGWNSPLHFGNGTRLTVT.

This clonotype was seen a handful of times. The rearrangement uses TRBV9 and TRBJ2-7; D remains ambiguous. The V and J ends lost 0 bases and 4 bases respectively, with 14 bases between them. This CDR3 spans 15 amino acids. From germline, CDR1 is SGDLS and CDR2 YYNGEE. CDR3 amino acids: CASSVDQDGGYEQYF. CDR3 in DNA: TGTGCCAGCAGCGTAGACCAGGATGGTGGTTACGAGCAGTACTTC.

This chain connects TRBV2 to TRBJ2-5; the match to TRBD2 covers 7 bases. This CDR3 is built from 17 residues. From germline, CDR1 is SNHLY and CDR2 FYNNEI. V lost 5 bases to trimming and J lost 11 bases; unmatched junction nucleotides: 23. Written as DNA, the CDR3 is TGTGCCAGCAGTCTTATTCCCGGGACTAACGGGAGAAATGAGCAGTACTTC. This encodes CASSLIPGTNGRNEQYF.

The V and J genes are TRBV28 and TRBJ1-2; 11 bases map to TRBD1. The CDR3 runs to 17 residues. Trimming cost V 6 bases and J 7 bases; bases outside gene matches: 16. From germline, CDR1 is MDHEN and CDR2 SYDVKM. CDR3 loop: CASRTPGQGVRSFGYTF. CDR3 DNA: TGTGCCAGCAGAACGCCGGGACAGGGGGTAAGATCGTTTGGCTACACCTTC.

Worth noting for this clonotype: One end of the junction does not line up with germline, which may come from a read error. V usage is TRBV5-1 and J usage is TRBJ2-5, with TRBD1 matching 7 bases. The V gene's germline CDR1 is SGHRS and CDR2 YFSETQ. This CDR3 is built from 14 residues. The CDR3 sequence is CASSLDRLRETQYF. The CDR3 nucleotides are TGTGCCAGCAGCTTGGACAGGCTCAGAGAGACCCAGTACTTC.

V and J are TRBV5-4 and TRBJ2-3, with 8 nucleotides matching TRBD2. This CDR3 region has 13 residues. Unmatched junction bases numbered 4, after V lost 6 bases and J lost 4 bases. Per the germline V gene, CDR1 is SGHNT and CDR2 is YYREEE (reference sequence). The CDR3 DNA reads TGTGCCAGCACCGGGAGGGGGTCAGATACGCAGTATTTT. Amino acid sequence: CASTGRGSDTQYF.